These 7 T cell receptor beta chains were sequenced from one sample in a study of blood T cell repertoires in COVID-19. Repertoires were generated with immunoSEQ multiplex PCR, while TCRdb's copy carries only in-frame clones and drops some. The table shows about 150,000 clones, with over 75% occurring only once. Sequencing was done on a sample of peripheral blood. The receptors here all came from a woman aged 55-69 years with active COVID-19.

The CDR3 sequence is CASNSVRGRNCDGNTIYF. For the CDR3, the DNA is TGTGCCAGCAACTCGGTCAGGGGGAGGAATTGTGATGGAAACACCATATATTTT. The chain uses TRBV6-4 and TRBJ1-3; TRBD1 agrees at 7 bases. The V segment lost 7 bases and the J segment 3 bases; nucleotides outside the gene matches: 18. CDR1 and CDR2 from the germline V gene are MRHNA and SNTAGT. The CDR3 has 18 amino acids.

The chain has TRBV12-3 or TRBV12-4 and TRBJ2-7; 7 bases line up with TRBD1. This CDR3 spans 13 amino acids. The J segment lost 2 bases and the V segment lost 6 bases, leaving 4 bases of the junction unmatched. The CDR3 DNA is TGTGCCAGCAGCCCCGGGACAGCCTACGAGCAGTACTTC. Its protein product is CASSPGTAYEQYF.

The rearrangement links TRBV14 to TRBJ1-4, with TRBD1 matching over 9 bases. The CDR3 consists of 13 residues. V gave up 6 bases and J gave up 7 bases; unmatched junction bases: 3. CDR1 is SGHDN, CDR2 FVKESK, per germline. The chain's CDR3 is CASSRTGVEKLFF. The CDR3 DNA reads TGTGCCAGCAGTCGGACAGGGGTTGAAAAACTGTTTTTT.

The chain combines TRBV5-1 with TRBJ2-7; TRBD2 might be the D (5 bases). Trimming pared 4 bases from V and 4 bases from J, leaving 21 bases between. The germline V gene encodes CDR1 SGHRS and CDR2 YFSETQ. The CDR3 loop spans 16 amino acids. As DNA, the CDR3 is TGCGCCAGCAGCCGCTGGACTCAACATACGGGGTACGAGCAGTACTTC. Protein product: CASSRWTQHTGYEQYF.

The genes are TRBV27 and TRBJ1-3; D gene unclear. The CDR3 sequence is 15 residues long. The V end was cut by 6 bases, the J end by 2 bases, with 14 bases between. Germline V gene data show CDR1 as MNHEY and CDR2 as SMNVEV (reference sequence). In DNA form, the CDR3 reads TGTGCCAGCAGCCCGGCAGGATCGGCTGGAAACACCATATATTTT. Amino acid sequence: CASSPAGSAGNTIYF.

This clone was observed a single time. The chain couples TRBV7-3 to TRBJ2-3; 9 bases are shared with TRBD2. The CDR3 runs 16 residues. CDR1 and CDR2 from the germline V gene are SGHTA and FQGTGA. V lost 2 bases, J lost 0 bases, and 3 bases stayed unmatched. This chain's CDR3 is CASSLFSGGSTDTQYF. Written as DNA, the CDR3 is TGTGCCAGCAGCTTATTTAGCGGGGGAAGCACAGATACGCAGTATTTT. The full variable domain, in which reference TRBV7-3 and TRBJ2-3 provide the parts outside the CDR3, is GAGVSQTPSNKVTEKGKYVELRCDPISGHTALYWYRQSLGQGPEFLIYFQGTGAADDSGLPNDRFFAVRPEGSVSTLKIQRTERGDSAVYLCASSLFSGGSTDTQYFGPGTRLTVL.

The CDR3 DNA reads as TGTGCCAGCAGTTTCAGCGGGCGAACAACTAATGAAAAACTGTTTTTT. This translates into CASSFSGRTTNEKLFF. The gene calls are TRBV28 and TRBJ1-4; no clear D gene. The CDR3 length is 16 residues. CDR1 MDHEN and CDR2 SYDVKM come from the germline V gene. Trimming pared 3 bases from V and 0 bases from J, leaving 11 bases between. The variable domain in full, completed from reference TRBV28 and TRBJ1-4, reads DVKVTQSSRYLVKRTGEKVFLECVQDMDHENMFWYRQDPGLGLRLIYFSYDVKMKEKGDIPEGYSVSREKKERFSLILESASTNQTSMYLCASSFSGRTTNEKLFFGSGTQLSVL.